The T cell receptor (beta chain) described here comes from a study of blood T cell repertoires in COVID-19. Those enrolled, adults aged roughly 18 to 89 years, came from about two dozen US areas. Exposed study participants had met a COVID-19 case within 2 weeks before entry. Original handling: Amplification with reference gene primers provided the estimates of nucleated cell counts. Data came from immunoSEQ multiplex PCR; TCRdb stores just in-frame clones and leaves some out. V and J calls and clone size follow that table, whereas D and trimming were derived from the DNA. The table records around 340,000 clones, about 88% of them present only once. V was cut by 4 bases and J by 3 bases, with 14 bases left in between. Germline V gives CDR1 SGHRS, CDR2 YFSETQ. This CDR3 is 14 amino acids long.

This TCR derives from a young woman who had been exposed to COVID-19. The V gene is TRBV5-1, the J gene TRBJ2-7, with a tentative D call TRBD1 (6 bases). The source material was PBMCs or T cells enriched from blood (not recorded which). The CDR3 region has the DNA TGCGCCAGCAGCCATGAACAGGGATACTACGAGCAGTACTTC. It translates to CASSHEQGYYEQYF.